These 26 T cell receptor beta chains were all obtained from the same sample, sequenced in a study of vaccination and CD4 T cells after COVID-19 (dated by TCRdb to the early 2020s). To prepare the library, PCR was applied. The sequencing machine was an Illumina iSeq 100. TCR sequencing of DNA from cultured CD4+ T cells used the Oncomine TCR Beta short-read assay at the Johns Hopkins FTIC core. TCRdb ran its own pipeline on the public reads, namely fastp trimming at Q25 and MiXCR clone calling, and kept in-frame beta chains. Rows are combined by CDR3 protein, so each entry shows the most common genes and DNA. This sample is represented by 3,500 to 4,500 distinct CDR3 sequences; around 40% of them were singletons. Of the sample, over 50% falls within the top ten clones. This specimen's treatment or condition label, interpreted: roughly 11-day PBMC culture with coronavirus spike peptide pools or control peptides (ViraFEST assay).

Their antigens are not known. The input for sequencing was CD4+ T cells from blood, cultured in vitro, taken after SARS-CoV-2 vaccination. The receptors here all came from a human donor who had recovered from COVID-19.

As DNA, the CDR3 is TGCAGTGCTAGCCCTAGAGATGCCCTAGGGAAAAACATTCAGTACTTC. It yields the protein CSASPRDALGKNIQYF. V is TRBV20-1 and J is TRBJ2-4; no definite D call. V shed 3 bases and J shed 4 bases, with 19 bases lying between them. Per germline, CDR1 DFQATT and CDR2 SNEGSKA (reference sequence). The CDR3 has 16 residues.

The chain carries TRBV7-9 and TRBJ1-1; no definite D call. V lost 0 bases and J 0 bases, leaving 8 bases between the germline ends. The CDR3 spans 15 residues. Germline values: CDR1 SEHNR, CDR2 FQNEAQ (reference sequence). Here the CDR3 reads CASSLAGRLNTEAFF. Here the CDR3 DNA reads TGTGCCAGCAGCTTAGCTGGCAGACTGAACACTGAAGCTTTCTTT.

The chain has TRBV5-1 and TRBJ1-1; D gene unclear. This CDR3 is 13 amino acids long. Trimming shortened V by 3 bases and J by 1 base, and 7 bases separated the two germline ends. The germline V gene has CDR1 SGHRS and CDR2 YFSETQ. For the CDR3, the DNA is TGCGCCAGCAGCTATCAAGAGAACACTGAAGCTTTCTTT. Protein: CASSYQENTEAFF.

J is TRBJ2-3 and V is TRBV20-1; D possibly matches TRBD1 or TRBD2 (5 bases each). CDR1 and CDR2 (germline): DFQATT, SNEGSKA (reference sequence). The CDR3 is 17 residues long. V lost 3 bases and J lost 4, with 23 bases in between. This chain's CDR3 is CSARAQWVWGLADTQYF. As DNA, the CDR3 is TGCAGTGCTAGGGCGCAATGGGTTTGGGGGTTGGCAGATACGCAGTATTTT.

The chain joins TRBV27 to TRBJ2-3; 8 bases match TRBD1. CDR3 size: 15 residues. Losses at the gene ends were 3 bases for V and 1 base for J; bases not matched to a gene: 3. From germline, CDR1 is MNHEY and CDR2 SMNVEV (reference sequence). CDR3 sequence reads: CASSLDRVGTDTQYF. The CDR3 bases are TGTGCCAGCAGTTTGGACAGGGTAGGCACAGATACGCAGTATTTT.

This chain joins TRBV20-1 and TRBJ2-4, with D unclear. V was trimmed by 5 bases and J by 1 base, leaving 18 bases between them. CDR1 and CDR2 from the germline V gene are DFQATT and SNEGSKA (reference sequence). The CDR3 covers 16 residues. Here the CDR3 DNA reads TGCAGTGCTCCGCTAGTACTTCGGTCGGCCAAAAACATTCAGTACTTC. Translation: CSAPLVLRSAKNIQYF.

The rearrangement joins TRBV19 to TRBJ1-2; 7 bases are a match to TRBD1. The length of the CDR3 is 13 residues. The V and J ends lost 4 bases and 8 bases, in that order; junction bases with no gene match: 7. Germline CDR1 LNHDA, CDR2 SQIVND (reference sequence). CDR3 loop: CASSTHRGAGYTF. The CDR3, as DNA: TGTGCCAGTAGTACGCACAGGGGAGCGGGCTACACCTTC.

This chain uses TRBV6-1 with TRBJ2-1, with 8 positions matching TRBD2. Looked up from germline, CDR1 is MNHNS and CDR2 is SASEGT. Trimming at V came to 6 bases and at J to 7 bases, leaving 17 bases not matched to a gene. The CDR3 runs to 17 residues. CDR3 DNA: TGTGCCAGCAGCCCAGGCGGCGAACTAGCGGTCTATAATGAGCAGTTCTTC. Its translation is CASSPGGELAVYNEQFF.

This clonotype has just a few counts. The CDR3 region has the DNA TGTGCCAGCAATAAACTAGCGGGAGGGAAAGAGACCCAGTACTTC. It yields the protein CASNKLAGGKETQYF. The chain combines TRBV27 with TRBJ2-5; the match to TRBD2 covers 13 bases. There are 15 residues in the CDR3. The junction had 5 bases not matched to a gene; V was cut back by 7 bases and J by 3 bases. Germline lookup yields CDR1 MNHEY and CDR2 SMNVEV (reference sequence).

This chain uses TRBV28 with TRBJ1-1, with 9 bases fitting TRBD1. V was clipped by 7 bases and J by 3 bases; unmatched bases: 3. The CDR3 has 13 amino acids. CDR1 and CDR2 (germline): MDHEN, SYDVKM. DNA of the CDR3: TGTGCCAGCACGGGGACAGGGCACACTGAAGCTTTCTTT. It encodes CASTGTGHTEAFF.

V gene TRBV19 combines with J gene TRBJ1-1; 10 nucleotides align to TRBD1. Trimming took 4 bases from V and 7 from J; bases not matched to a gene: 6. From germline, CDR1 is LNHDA and CDR2 SQIVND (reference sequence). The CDR3 consists of 14 residues. The CDR3 nucleotides read TGTGCCAGTAGTAGATCGGGACAGGGGTATGAAGCTTTCTTT. As protein: CASSRSGQGYEAFF. Complete variable domain (other parts from reference TRBV19 and TRBJ1-1): DGGITQSPKYLFRKEGQNVTLSCEQNLNHDAMYWYRQDPGQGLRLIYYSQIVNDFQKGDIAEGYSVSREKKESFPLTVTSAQKNPTAFYLCASSRSGQGYEAFFGQGTRLTVV.

This chain uses TRBV20-1 with TRBJ2-7; 8 positions match TRBD2. Trimming took 0 bases from V and 7 from J; bases not matched to a gene: 14. The V gene's germline CDR1 is DFQATT and CDR2 SNEGSKA (reference sequence). The CDR3 has 16 amino acids. In nucleotides, the CDR3 is TGCAGTGCTAGAGATGGAGCAGCGGGGGAAGCTGCTGAGCAGTACTTC. Its protein is CSARDGAAGEAAEQYF.

This clonotype was seen a handful of times. This sequence joins TRBV19 and TRBJ1-5; 12 positions match TRBD1. J lost 4 bases, V lost 6 bases, and 4 bases had no gene match. Per the germline V gene, CDR1 is LNHDA and CDR2 is SQIVND (reference sequence). The CDR3 is 15 residues long. As DNA, the CDR3 is TGTGCCAGTAGCCCGGGACAGGGGGCGAATCAGCCCCAGCATTTT. Translating gives CASSPGQGANQPQHF.

Only a few counts were recorded for this clonotype. The V gene is TRBV7-6, the J gene TRBJ1-1; TRBD1 matches at 7 bases. The junction had 6 bases not matched to a gene; V was cut back by 5 bases and J by 0 bases. The germline V gene encodes CDR1 SGHVS and CDR2 FNYEAQ. There are 15 residues in the CDR3. The CDR3 loop reads CASSASDRVNTEAFF. The CDR3 bases are TGTGCCAGCAGCGCTTCCGACAGGGTGAACACTGAAGCTTTCTTT.

As for this clonotype: Given a much more abundant clone one base away, this may be a read error. This chain links TRBV28 with TRBJ2-3; TRBD2 matches 7 bases. The germline V gene has CDR1 MDHEN and CDR2 SYDVKM. The length of the CDR3 is 12 residues. CDR3 sequence: CASSPSRGAQYF. The DNA for the CDR3 is TGTGCAAGCAGTCCCAGCCGGGGGGCGCAGTATTTT.

This clonotype came up a few times. The CDR3 coding sequence is TGTGCCAGCAGGCTGACAGACTATAATTCACCCCTCCACTTT. It translates to CASRLTDYNSPLHF. V usage is TRBV28 and J usage is TRBJ1-6; weak D call: TRBD1 (5 bases). This CDR3 region has 14 residues. With 6 bases removed from V and 3 bases from J, the gap between germline ends came to 9 bases. Germline V lookup: CDR1 MDHEN, CDR2 SYDVKM.

V gene TRBV10-3 combines with J gene TRBJ1-1; TRBD1 is a possible D gene (5 bases). Germline V gene lookup returns CDR1 ENHRY and CDR2 SYGVKD. V gave up 10 bases and J gave up 4 bases, with 16 bases separating them. CDR3 length: 13 amino acids. The DNA of the CDR3 is TGTGCCAGCCGGAGCCCCGGGGGCACTGAAGCTTTCTTT. Its translation: CASRSPGGTEAFF.

The rearrangement joins TRBV7-2 to TRBJ2-7; a weak D match, TRBD2 (5 bases). Germline values: CDR1 SGHTA, CDR2 FQGNSA. V lost 1 base and J lost 3, with 7 bases in between. This CDR3 comprises 13 residues. CDR3 DNA sequence: TGTGCCAGCAGCTTAGTCCGGGGCTACGAGCAGTACTTC. This translates into CASSLVRGYEQYF.

This chain uses TRBV6-5 with TRBJ1-2; TRBD1 might be the D (6 bases). This CDR3 contains 16 residues. Trimming cost V 2 bases and J 4 bases, with 17 bases left between them. Germline assignment: CDR1 MNHEY and CDR2 SVGAGI. The CDR3 is CASSYLLAGAIYGYTF. The CDR3 region has the DNA TGTGCCAGCAGTTACCTCTTGGCAGGGGCAATCTATGGCTACACCTTC.

CDR3 sequence reads: CASSYSKDQPQHF. CDR3 in DNA: TGTGCCAGCAGTTACTCAAAGGATCAGCCCCAGCATTTT. This chain connects TRBV6-5 to TRBJ1-5; D unresolved. The CDR3 is 13 amino acids. The germline V gene encodes CDR1 MNHEY and CDR2 SVGAGI. Trimming took off 0 bases at V and 5 bases at J, with 5 bases between the two ends.

V and J are TRBV20-1 and TRBJ2-4, with D unclear. CDR1 is DFQATT, CDR2 SNEGSKA, per germline (reference sequence). The V gene lost 1 base and the J gene lost 6 bases, with 13 bases spanning the gap. The CDR3 spans 14 residues. In nucleotides, the CDR3 is TGCAGTGCTAGAGTTTCGAGGATGGGAAACATTCAGTACTTC. Protein: CSARVSRMGNIQYF.

The V and J genes are TRBV7-2 and TRBJ2-5, with 8 bases that match TRBD1. The ends lost 1 base at V and 7 bases at J; junction bases unmatched: 8. The CDR3 loop spans 15 amino acids. The germline V gene encodes CDR1 SGHTA and CDR2 FQGNSA. The CDR3 region is CASSLGGQAHGTQYF. The DNA for the CDR3 is TGTGCCAGCAGCTTAGGGGGACAGGCTCATGGGACCCAGTACTTC.

J is TRBJ1-2 and V is TRBV15; tentatively, D is TRBD1 (6 bases). Per germline, CDR1 LNHNV and CDR2 YYDKDF (reference sequence). V dropped 0 bases and J dropped 4 bases, with 12 bases sitting between them. This CDR3 has 15 residues. The CDR3 DNA reads as TGTGCCACCAGCAGAGATAGTCAGGGGAGCTATGGCTACACCTTC. Amino acid sequence: CATSRDSQGSYGYTF.

This sequence joins TRBV7-6 and TRBJ2-1; D may match TRBD1 or TRBD2 (6 bases each). Per germline, CDR1 SGHVS and CDR2 FNYEAQ. This CDR3 has 15 amino acids. V lost 2 bases, J lost 4 bases, and 12 bases lay in between. The CDR3 is CASSLRGAGYNEQFF. The CDR3 DNA sequence: TGTGCCAGCAGCTTAAGGGGGGCTGGGTACAATGAGCAGTTCTTC.

This clonotype was detected only once. V and J are TRBV6-5 and TRBJ2-3; D possibly uses TRBD1 or TRBD2 (5 bases each). CDR3 length equals 15 residues. Trimming pared 0 bases from V and 2 bases from J, leaving 9 bases between. The germline V gene encodes CDR1 MNHEY and CDR2 SVGAGI. DNA of the CDR3: TGTGCCAGCAGTTACTCCGGGACCTCCACAGATACGCAGTATTTT. It specifies CASSYSGTSTDTQYF.

This clonotype came up a few times. The gene calls are TRBV20-1 and TRBJ1-1; the D gene is possibly TRBD1 (5 bases). CDR1 and CDR2 from the germline V gene are DFQATT and SNEGSKA (reference sequence). The CDR3 consists of 14 residues. Trimming took 1 base from V and 3 from J, leaving 12 bases between them. CDR3 residues: CSARVGGRDTEAFF. The CDR3 DNA sequence: TGCAGTGCTAGAGTGGGGGGTCGGGACACTGAAGCTTTCTTT.